The next 10 T cell receptor beta chains were all read from a single sample in a study of cytomegalovirus exposure and HLA in healthy donors. The study ran its PCR with 60 Vbeta and 13 Jbeta primers. Using immunoSEQ multiplex PCR, the repertoire was profiled, and TCRdb retains in-frame clones only, with some absent. Among approximately 240,000 clones listed, 82% were seen once. The sequencing input was PBMCs. These receptors were taken from a woman in her thirties or forties in good health and CMV-seropositive.

The chain couples TRBV4-2 to TRBJ1-2; D is ambiguous. The germline V gene encodes CDR1 LGHNA and CDR2 YNFKEQ. This CDR3 has 16 residues. Trimming pared 0 bases from V and 6 bases from J, leaving 17 bases between. CDR3 sequence reads: CASSQDRLLWRHGYTF. DNA of the CDR3: TGTGCCAGCAGCCAAGATCGGTTACTTTGGAGGCATGGCTACACCTTC.

This chain links TRBV19 with TRBJ2-3, with D hard to call. V lost 5 bases and J lost 0, with 15 bases in between. The CDR3 has 16 amino acids. Germline V gene lookup returns CDR1 LNHDA and CDR2 SQIVND (reference sequence). The CDR3 is CASSPRLILSTDTQYF. The CDR3 DNA sequence: TGTGCCAGTAGTCCAAGACTGATCCTGAGCACAGATACGCAGTATTTT.

V is TRBV6-5 and J is TRBJ2-2; 8 positions agree with TRBD1. V lost 1 base and J lost 3; bases outside the gene matches: 4. The length of the CDR3 is 16 residues. Germline CDR1 reads MNHEY; CDR2 reads SVGAGI. The CDR3 bases are TGTGCCAGCAGTTACTTGGGACAGGATCACACCGGGGAGCTGTTTTTT. Encoded protein: CASSYLGQDHTGELFF.

The rearrangement joins TRBV4-3 to TRBJ1-1; no reliable D call. The CDR3 has 13 amino acids. The germline V gene has CDR1 LGHNA and CDR2 YSLEER. Trimming removed 0 bases at V and 8 bases at J, with 10 bases between. The DNA of the CDR3 is TGCGCCAGCAGCCAAGATCGGCGGGGAGAAGCTTTCTTT. Residues: CASSQDRRGEAFF.

The rearrangement uses TRBV14 and TRBJ2-2; D not resolved. This CDR3 spans 14 amino acids. The V end was cut by 0 bases, the J end by 5 bases, with 7 bases between. CDR1 and CDR2 from the germline V gene are SGHDN and FVKESK. The CDR3 protein is CASSQEVATGELFF. For the CDR3, the DNA is TGTGCCAGCAGCCAAGAAGTAGCAACCGGGGAGCTGTTTTTT.

This clone was seen more than once but under ten times. The chain carries TRBV5-5 and TRBJ1-5; TRBD1 is a possible D gene (6 bases). This CDR3 contains 16 residues. Trimming cost V 0 bases and J 0 bases, with 10 bases left between them. CDR1 and CDR2 from the germline V gene are SGHKS and YYEKEE (reference sequence). CDR3 loop: CASSLVPTGSNQPQHF. In DNA, the CDR3 is TGTGCCAGCAGCTTGGTACCGACAGGTAGCAATCAGCCCCAGCATTTT.

The V call is TRBV6-5, the J call TRBJ2-1; 7 bases align to TRBD2. The CDR3 runs 15 residues. J gave up 7 bases and V 0 bases, and 6 bases lay outside the gene matches. Germline CDR1 reads MNHEY; CDR2 reads SVGAGI. Here the CDR3 DNA reads TGTGCCAGCAGTTACTCGTCGCTAGCGGTTAATGAGCAGTTCTTC. Residues: CASSYSSLAVNEQFF.

The chain couples TRBV5-4 to TRBJ2-7, with D possibly matching TRBD2 (6 bases). The CDR3 is 14 amino acids. V lost 1 base and J lost 5, with 13 bases in between. The germline CDR1 and CDR2 sequences are SGHNT and YYREEE (reference sequence). The CDR3 DNA sequence: TGTGCCAGCAGCTTGCCCGGGAGTATCAACGAGCAGTACTTC. Protein sequence: CASSLPGSINEQYF. Looking up the rest from reference TRBV5-4 and TRBJ2-7 gives the full variable domain: ETGVTQSPTHLIKTRGQQVTLRCSSQSGHNTVSWYQQALGQGPQFIFQYYREEENGRGNFPPRFSGLQFPNYSSELNVNALELDDSALYLCASSLPGSINEQYFGPGTRLTVT.

This clone was observed many times. V usage is TRBV5-1 and J usage is TRBJ1-2; D is possibly TRBD1 (6 bases). The CDR3 loop spans 16 amino acids. From germline, CDR1 is SGHRS and CDR2 YFSETQ. V shed 3 bases and J shed 6 bases, with 21 bases lying between them. CDR3 coding DNA: TGCGCCAGCAGCTCCGCACTCTTAGGGGGGGCGGATGGCTACACCTTC. Translated: CASSSALLGGADGYTF. Full variable domain (outside the CDR3, taken from reference TRBV5-1 and TRBJ1-2): KAGVTQTPRYLIKTRGQQVTLSCSPISGHRSVSWYQQTPGQGLQFLFEYFSETQRNKGNFPGRFSGRQFSNSRSEMNVSTLELGDSALYLCASSSALLGGADGYTFGSGTRLTVV.

The rearrangement uses TRBV28 and TRBJ1-2; D possibly corresponds to TRBD1 (5 bases). The CDR3 spans 12 residues. Germline values: CDR1 MDHEN, CDR2 SYDVKM. V was cut by 4 bases and J by 5 bases, with 8 bases left in between. The CDR3 protein is CASSSQGYGYTF. In DNA form, the CDR3 reads TGTGCCAGCAGTTCCCAGGGATATGGCTACACCTTC.